These T cell receptor beta chains were read from a single sample in a study of blood T cell repertoires in COVID-19. The method was immunoSEQ multiplex PCR; TCRdb's version includes in-frame clones alone and lacks a portion of them. The table records some 150,000 clones, 80% to 90% of them present only once. Sequences were obtained from peripheral blood. These receptors originate from a woman between 55 and 75 years old with COVID-19, enrolled during active disease. CDR3s include the opening cysteine and the closing phenylalanine or tryptophan. A D gene is named only where the DNA matches it firmly. The size field is filled for only some rows; it gives once, few, many or a size class.

d_call,j_call,v_call,clone_size,cdr3_aa,cdr3_nt
-,TRBJ1-2,TRBV24-1,once,CATSARGFVGYTF,TGTGCCACCAGTGCCAGGGGTTTCGTGGGCTACACCTTC
TRBD2,TRBJ2-7,TRBV5-1,-,CASSFTSGGWYEQYF,TGCGCCAGCAGCTTTACTAGCGGGGGGTGGTACGAGCAGTACTTC
TRBD2,TRBJ2-3,TRBV5-1,-,CASSEGLAGASDTQYF,TGCGCCAGCAGCGAGGGACTAGCGGGGGCCTCAGATACGCAGTATTTT
-,TRBJ2-7,TRBV30,few,CAWSVRFVGPHEQYF,TGTGCCTGGAGTGTACGGTTTGTGGGGCCCCACGAGCAGTACTTC
-,TRBJ1-2,TRBV4-3,-,CASSQDLQDGYTF,TGCGCCAGCAGCCAAGATTTACAGGATGGCTACACCTTC
TRBD1,TRBJ1-1,TRBV6-5,-,CASSYQGTGGPTEAFF,TGTGCCAGCAGTTACCAGGGGACAGGGGGCCCCACTGAAGCTTTCTTT
-,TRBJ2-1,TRBV27,-,CASTRWLMEGLNEQFF,TGTGCCAGCACTCGCTGGCTCATGGAGGGCTTGAATGAGCAGTTCTTC
TRBD1,TRBJ1-5,TRBV19,-,CASSIDPTGGKPQHF,TGTGCCAGTAGTATAGATCCGACAGGGGGCAAGCCCCAGCATTTT
-,TRBJ1-1,TRBV7-6,-,CASSLEGVSTEAFF,TGTGCCAGCAGCTTAGAGGGGGTGAGCACTGAAGCTTTCTTT
TRBD1,TRBJ1-2,TRBV2,once,CASRGQGNYGYTF,TGTGCCAGCAGAGGACAGGGGAACTATGGCTACACCTTC
-,TRBJ2-3,TRBV7-9,-,CASSTGRYTDTQYF,TGTGCCAGCAGTACAGGCCGATACACAGATACGCAGTATTTT
TRBD2,TRBJ2-1,TRBV9,-,CASSVGTSGATSGEQFF,TGTGCCAGCAGCGTAGGAACTAGCGGGGCTACCTCTGGTGAGCAGTTCTTC
-,TRBJ1-1,TRBV5-1,-,CASSEGGTEAFF,TGCGCCAGCAGCGAGGGTGGTACTGAAGCTTTCTTT
TRBD2,TRBJ2-1,TRBV10-2,-,CASSENSGEGNEQFF,TGCGCCAGCAGTGAAAATAGCGGGGAAGGCAATGAGCAGTTCTTC
TRBD1,TRBJ1-6,TRBV5-6,-,CASSFWDRGNSPLHF,TGTGCCAGCAGCTTTTGGGACAGGGGGAATTCACCCCTCCACTTT
-,TRBJ1-6,TRBV27,-,CASSLSGSAALHF,TGTGCCAGCAGTTTATCGGGGAGCGCAGCCCTTCACTTT
-,TRBJ2-7,TRBV7-9,-,CASRASGSTVYF,TGTGCCAGCAGGGCTTCCGGGAGCACCGTGTACTTC
TRBD2,TRBJ2-3,TRBV9,-,CASSVGLAGGPSTDTQYF,TGTGCCAGCAGCGTAGGTCTAGCGGGGGGGCCAAGCACAGATACGCAGTATTTT
TRBD1,TRBJ1-6,TRBV6-6,-,CASSYSEDRGSSPLHF,TGTGCCAGCAGTTACTCCGAGGACAGGGGTAGTTCACCCCTCCACTTT
TRBD2,TRBJ2-3,TRBV3-1/TRBV3-2,-,CASSQSSGGAASTDTQYF,TGTGCCAGCAGCCAGTCTAGCGGGGGGGCGGCTAGCACAGATACGCAGTATTTT
-,TRBJ1-5,TRBV21-1,-,CASAEDRGQRSNQPQHF,TGTGCCAGCGCCGAGGACAGGGGGCAACGTAGCAATCAGCCCCAGCATTTT
TRBD1,TRBJ1-1,TRBV5-4,-,CASSRDRDNTEAFF,TGTGCCAGCAGCCGGGACAGAGACAACACTGAAGCTTTCTTT
-,TRBJ2-6,TRBV19,-,CASRDRASGANVLTF,TGTGCCAGTAGGGACAGAGCCAGTGGGGCCAACGTCCTGACTTTC
TRBD1,TRBJ1-2,TRBV27,-,CASRNRGLGYGYTF,TGTGCCAGCAGAAACAGGGGGTTAGGGTATGGCTACACCTTC
TRBD1,TRBJ1-1,TRBV6-5,-,CASSYLRQGEEAFF,TGTGCCAGCAGTTACCTCAGACAGGGAGAGGAAGCTTTCTTT
-,TRBJ1-1,TRBV30,-,CAWVGAPRTVNTEAFF,TGTGCCTGGGTTGGGGCCCCCCGGACAGTGAACACTGAAGCTTTCTTT
-,TRBJ1-1,TRBV21-1,-,CASSFKARGVATEAFF,TGTGCCAGCAGCTTTAAGGCAAGGGGTGTTGCCACTGAAGCTTTCTTT
-,TRBJ2-7,TRBV6-5,-,CASRPLGGYEQYF,TGTGCCAGCCGGCCTTTAGGGGGTTACGAGCAGTACTTC
TRBD2,TRBJ2-7,TRBV24-1,-,CATHGMGGSPYEQYF,TGTGCCACGCACGGAATGGGGGGGTCCCCCTACGAGCAGTACTTC
TRBD2,TRBJ2-5,TRBV11-3,-,CASSAGLAEKETQYF,TGTGCCAGCAGCGCGGGACTAGCGGAGAAAGAGACCCAGTACTTC
-,TRBJ1-5,TRBV5-1,-,CASSLTGRGGNQPQHF,TGCGCCAGCAGCTTGACGGGGAGGGGAGGCAATCAGCCCCAGCATTTT
-,TRBJ2-1,TRBV11-2,-,CASSLGHNNEQFF,TGTGCCAGCAGCTTAGGACACAACAATGAGCAGTTCTTC
-,TRBJ1-2,TRBV6-5,-,CASSLGSNYGYTF,TGTGCCAGCAGTTTGGGGAGTAACTATGGCTACACCTTC
TRBD2,TRBJ2-1,TRBV2,-,CASSGRLAGTLREQFF,TGTGCCAGCAGCGGAAGACTAGCGGGGACTCTTCGTGAGCAGTTCTTC
-,TRBJ2-5,TRBV3-1/TRBV3-2,-,CASSQDVRSGQETQYF,TGTGCCAGCAGCCAAGATGTACGTTCAGGGCAAGAGACCCAGTACTTC
TRBD2,TRBJ2-2,TRBV19,-,CASSPLTGGGSGELFF,TGTGCCAGTAGTCCCCTCACGGGGGGGGGTAGTGGGGAGCTGTTTTTT
TRBD1,TRBJ2-7,TRBV5-1,-,CASRGQDYEQYF,TGCGCCAGCAGGGGACAGGACTACGAGCAGTACTTC
TRBD1,TRBJ2-2,TRBV6-5,-,CASSPGQGNTGELFF,TGTGCCAGCAGTCCGGGACAGGGGAACACCGGGGAGCTGTTTTTT
TRBD2,TRBJ2-3,TRBV3-1/TRBV3-2,-,CASKTSGSTDTQYF,TGTGCCAGCAAGACTAGCGGTAGCACAGATACGCAGTATTTT
-,TRBJ2-3,TRBV24-1,-,CATSDFRTEGLGTDTQYF,TGTGCCACCAGTGATTTCAGGACCGAGGGCCTGGGCACAGATACGCAGTATTTT
-,TRBJ1-6,TRBV19,few,CASSIGDRNSPLHF,TGTGCCAGTAGTATAGGTGACAGGAATTCACCCCTCCACTTT
TRBD1,TRBJ2-1,TRBV4-1,-,CASSQEVSGTAYNEQFF,TGCGCCAGCAGCCAAGAAGTCTCGGGGACAGCTTACAATGAGCAGTTCTTC
-,TRBJ2-2,TRBV5-4,once,CASSRTGTGELFF,TGTGCCAGCAGCCGAACGGGCACCGGGGAGCTGTTTTTT
-,TRBJ1-2,TRBV6-5,-,CASSYALEGGYTF,TGTGCCAGCAGTTACGCCCTCGAGGGAGGCTACACCTTC
TRBD1,TRBJ1-2,TRBV14,-,CASSQGRGQGALGYTF,TGTGCCAGCAGCCAAGGAAGAGGACAGGGGGCGCTTGGCTACACCTTC
-,TRBJ1-5,TRBV9,-,CASSVDGDRVQPQHF,TGTGCCAGCAGCGTAGACGGGGATCGGGTTCAGCCCCAGCATTTT
-,TRBJ1-1,TRBV7-9,-,CASSLNSHSYTEAFF,TGTGCCAGCAGCTTAAATTCGCACAGTTACACTGAAGCTTTCTTT
-,TRBJ1-6,TRBV7-6,-,CASSLAGPGLYNSPLHF,TGTGCCAGCAGCTTAGCGGGGCCGGGCCTTTATAATTCACCCCTCCACTTT
-,TRBJ1-4,TRBV29-1,-,CSVKVAEKLFF,TGCAGCGTCAAAGTGGCTGAAAAACTGTTTTTT
TRBD1,TRBJ2-7,TRBV18,-,CASAKGQPRQLGYEQYF,TGTGCCAGCGCAAAGGGACAGCCCCGCCAATTAGGGTACGAGCAGTACTTC
-,TRBJ2-7,TRBV4-1,-,CASSLSRVRVDEQYF,TGCGCCAGCAGCCTCTCCCGAGTCAGGGTCGACGAGCAGTACTTC
-,TRBJ1-2,TRBV6-5,-,CASSYYATDYGYTF,TGTGCCAGCAGTTACTATGCGACAGACTATGGCTACACCTTC
TRBD1,TRBJ2-7,TRBV2,-,CASSVRTGVSYEQYF,TGTGCCAGCAGTGTCAGGACAGGTGTTTCCTACGAGCAGTACTTC
TRBD1,TRBJ2-5,TRBV4-1,-,CASSPPGQGETQYF,TGCGCCAGCAGCCCGCCGGGACAGGGAGAGACCCAGTACTTC
-,TRBJ2-3,TRBV7-8,-,CASSRGMASTDTQYF,TGTGCCAGCAGCCGAGGCATGGCTAGCACAGATACGCAGTATTTT